One and the same sample provided the 23 T cell receptor beta chains below, sequenced in a study of T cells in Graves' hyperthyroidism and ophthalmopathy. TCR beta CDR3 regions were amplified from RNA. Using the HTBI primer set, a first-round RT-PCR was run on the TCR CDR3. TCRdb passed the multiplex PCR reads through MiXCR, listing each CDR3 protein once. This table has 400,000 to 500,000 distinct CDR3 sequences, roughly an eighth appearing once. The sample consisted of blood. These receptor sequences come from a woman aged 18-29 years with Graves' hyperthyroidism.

V and J are TRBV29-1 and TRBJ2-6; D perhaps matches TRBD1 (6 bases). V was trimmed by 6 bases and J by 0 bases, leaving 15 bases between them. Germline loops: CDR1 SQVTM, CDR2 ANQGSEA. The CDR3 consists of 16 residues. The CDR3 protein is CSVLTGAISGANVLTF. The CDR3 DNA reads TGCAGCGTCTTGACAGGCGCAATCTCTGGGGCCAACGTCCTGACTTTC.

This rearrangement joins TRBV14 to TRBJ2-5; D call uncertain. V lost 1 base to trimming and J lost 5 bases, with 8 bases between them. Germline V gene data show CDR1 as SGHDN and CDR2 as FVKESK. This CDR3 has 13 amino acids. CDR3 sequence: CASSQGLRETQYF. CDR3 bases: TGTGCCAGCAGCCAAGGTTTGAGGGAGACCCAGTACTTC.

Ten or more counts support this clonotype. The chain links TRBV2 to TRBJ1-5; no definite D call. In germline, CDR1 is SNHLY, CDR2 FYNNEI. The CDR3 is 12 amino acids. Deletions cut 1 base from V and 6 bases from J, with 4 bases between. CDR3 nucleotide sequence: TGTGCCAGCAGTGAAGACGGTCAGCCCCAGCATTTT. Protein: CASSEDGQPQHF.

This clonotype appeared many times. This rearrangement joins TRBV11-2 to TRBJ1-6; TRBD1 matches 7 bases. This CDR3 region has 17 residues. Germline CDR1 SGHAT, CDR2 FQNNGV. Germline trimming cut 5 bases from V and 0 bases from J; bases unmatched to any gene: 7. The CDR3 is CASSPRQGSSYNSPLHF. DNA for the CDR3: TGTGCCAGCAGCCCGCGACAGGGAAGCTCCTATAATTCACCCCTCCACTTT.

This clonotype was seen at least ten times. The J gene is TRBJ2-7, the V gene TRBV6-2 or TRBV6-3; 15 positions agree with TRBD2. The CDR3 is made up of 17 amino acids. From germline, CDR1 is MNHEY and CDR2 SVGEGT. J was trimmed by 5 bases and V by 5 bases; bases with no gene match: 10. CDR3 DNA: TGTGCCAGCAGTACTAACCCGGGACTAGCGGGAGGACACGAGCAGTACTTC. As protein: CASSTNPGLAGGHEQYF.

In its sample, this clonotype was seen many times. The gene calls are TRBV5-1 and TRBJ2-3, with 9 bases matching TRBD2. Germline V gene lookup returns CDR1 SGHRS and CDR2 YFSETQ. This CDR3 comprises 16 residues. The V segment lost 2 bases and the J segment 2 bases; nucleotides outside the gene matches: 6. The CDR3 loop is CASSFSAGGITDTQYF. The DNA for the CDR3 is TGCGCCAGCAGCTTCTCGGCGGGAGGGATCACAGATACGCAGTATTTT.

This clonotype has more than one count but fewer than ten. The rearrangement joins TRBV28 to TRBJ2-7; 8 bases are a match to TRBD2. J was trimmed by 4 bases and V by 5 bases; bases with no gene match: 16. Germline lookup yields CDR1 MDHEN and CDR2 SYDVKM. CDR3 size: 17 residues. CDR3 in amino acids: CASSPLPGAGGGYEQYF. The CDR3 coding sequence is TGTGCCAGCAGTCCTCTCCCCGGGGCGGGAGGAGGGTACGAGCAGTACTTC.

About this clonotype itself: At one end, the junction sequence differs from germline, possibly due to a read error. This chain joins TRBV27 and TRBJ1-1; D remains ambiguous. Germline CDR1 is MNHEY and CDR2 is SMNVEV (reference sequence). The CDR3 contains 13 residues. The CDR3 bases are TGTGCCAGCAGCCCGACCCTTACTGGGGTGGTTCTCTTT. Protein product: CASSPTLTGVVLF.

This clonotype was found many times. This rearrangement joins TRBV7-2 to TRBJ2-3; TRBD2 matches at 7 bases. V lost 5 bases, J lost 5 bases, and 16 bases stayed unmatched. Germline V gene data show CDR1 as SGHTA and CDR2 as FQGNSA. The CDR3 is 17 amino acids. CDR3 sequence reads: CASSRRIAGGGGDTQYF. As DNA, the CDR3 is TGTGCCAGCAGCCGTCGGATAGCGGGTGGGGGAGGAGATACGCAGTATTTT.

Ten or more counts support this clonotype. The rearrangement uses TRBV27 and TRBJ2-1, with 11 bases lining up with TRBD2. The V segment lost 7 bases and the J segment 1 base; nucleotides outside the gene matches: 9. This CDR3 has 17 amino acids. Germline V gives CDR1 MNHEY, CDR2 SMNVEV (reference sequence). CDR3 loop: CASKTLSGRDSYNEQFF. The CDR3 nucleotides are TGTGCCAGCAAAACCCTTAGCGGGAGGGATTCCTACAATGAGCAGTTCTTC.

This chain uses TRBV19 with TRBJ1-1, with D possibly matching TRBD1 (5 bases). Germline V gene data show CDR1 as LNHDA and CDR2 as SQIVND (reference sequence). This CDR3 comprises 13 residues. V lost 8 bases and J 10 bases, leaving 20 bases between the germline ends. CDR3 nucleotide sequence: TGTGCCAGTGGGCAGGGAGGGGCAGTTCGAGCTTTCTTT. This sequence encodes CASGQGGAVRAFF.

This clonotype was recorded at least ten times. V gene TRBV24-1 combines with J gene TRBJ2-5, with D possibly matching TRBD2 (6 bases). Germline CDR1 is KGHDR and CDR2 is SFDVKD. CDR3 length: 16 amino acids. The V end was cut by 0 bases, the J end by 5 bases, with 15 bases between. The CDR3 reads CATSDLHFGGTETQYF. DNA of the CDR3: TGTGCCACCAGTGATTTGCATTTCGGCGGGACGGAGACCCAGTACTTC.

Comment on this clonotype: At one end, the junction sequence differs from germline, possibly due to a read error. This sequence joins TRBV29-1 and TRBJ2-6; the D gene is possibly TRBD1 (5 bases). CDR3 length equals 14 residues. From germline, CDR1 is SQVTM and CDR2 ANQGSEA. The CDR3, as DNA: TGCAGCGTTGCTGAATTCTCTGGGGCCAACGTCCCGACTTTC. Translating gives CSVAEFSGANVPTF. Combining the CDR3 with reference TRBV29-1 and TRBJ2-6 gives the whole variable domain SAVISQKPSRDICQRGTSLTIQCQVDSQVTMMFWYRQQPGQSLTLIATANQGSEATYESGFVIDKFPISRPNLTFSTLTVSNMSPEDSSIYLCSVAEFSGANVPTFGAGSRLTVL.

This clonotype was detected ten times or more. CDR3 nucleotide sequence: TGTGCCAGCAGTTTTCGAGCAATCAGTGAAGCTTTCTTT. Translating gives CASSFRAISEAFF. The V call is TRBV28, the J call TRBJ1-1, with D uncertain. V was clipped by 3 bases and J by 7 bases, with 12 bases between them. Looked up from germline, CDR1 is MDHEN and CDR2 is SYDVKM. The CDR3 covers 13 residues. The full variable domain, in which reference TRBV28 and TRBJ1-1 provide the parts outside the CDR3, is DVKVTQSSRYLVKRTGEKVFLECVQDMDHENMFWYRQDPGLGLRLIYFSYDVKMKEKGDIPEGYSVSREKKERFSLILESASTNQTSMYLCASSFRAISEAFFGQGTRLTVV.

This clonotype was picked up a small number of times. This chain uses TRBV9 with TRBJ2-1, with no clear D. V was shortened by 3 bases and J by 7 bases, with 5 bases between the two germline ends. This CDR3 has 11 residues. The germline V gene encodes CDR1 SGDLS and CDR2 YYNGEE. CDR3 in amino acids: CASSGSNEQFF. The CDR3 bases are TGTGCCAGCAGCGGATCAAATGAGCAGTTCTTC.

This clonotype was seen ten or more times. The rearrangement joins TRBV30 to TRBJ2-2; possibly TRBD1 for D (6 bases). The V gene's germline CDR1 is GTSNPN and CDR2 SVGIG (reference sequence). V dropped 5 bases and J dropped 7 bases, with 14 bases sitting between them. The CDR3 has 13 residues. The CDR3 here is CAWGRQVHGELFF. CDR3 coding DNA: TGTGCCTGGGGGAGACAGGTACACGGGGAGCTGTTTTTT.

This clonotype was seen at least ten times. The V gene is TRBV11-3, the J gene TRBJ2-7; D is possibly TRBD1 or TRBD2 (5 bases each). Germline V lookup: CDR1 SGHNT, CDR2 YENEEA. V lost 5 bases and J lost 0, with 14 bases in between. The CDR3 spans 15 residues. CDR3 loop: CASSGEFGGSYEQYF. The CDR3 DNA reads as TGTGCCAGCAGCGGGGAGTTTGGGGGCTCCTACGAGCAGTACTTC.

The V and J genes are TRBV11-2 and TRBJ2-1; D unresolved. There are 16 residues in the CDR3. The V gene lost 1 base and the J gene lost 3 bases, with 13 bases spanning the gap. Germline loops: CDR1 SGHAT, CDR2 FQNNGV. As DNA, the CDR3 is TGTGCCAGCAGCTTAGGTTCCCCCCTCTACTACAATGAGCAGTTCTTC. Translation: CASSLGSPLYYNEQFF.

This clonotype was seen more than once but under ten times. The chain has TRBV12-3 or TRBV12-4 and TRBJ2-1, with TRBD2 matching 12 bases. Germline trimming cut 3 bases from V and 9 bases from J; bases unmatched to any gene: 9. CDR3 length: 16 amino acids. Here the CDR3 reads CASSLGTSGSAGEQFF. CDR3 nucleotides: TGTGCCAGCAGTTTGGGGACTAGCGGGTCGGCGGGTGAGCAGTTCTTC.

This clonotype was seen a few times. This chain links TRBV5-1 with TRBJ2-1; 13 bases are a match to TRBD2. CDR1 SGHRS and CDR2 YFSETQ come from the germline V gene. The V gene end was trimmed by 4 bases and the J gene end by 5 bases; junction bases not matched to a gene: 3. The CDR3 has 15 amino acids. This CDR3 is CASSAGLAGNNEQFF. In nucleotides, the CDR3 is TGCGCCAGCAGCGCGGGACTAGCGGGGAACAATGAGCAGTTCTTC.

This clonotype was counted many times. This chain uses TRBV5-1 with TRBJ2-3, with 7 bases lining up with TRBD1. CDR3 length equals 16 residues. The V gene's germline CDR1 is SGHRS and CDR2 YFSETQ. V trimming: 3 bases; J trimming: 0 bases; junction bases outside the gene matches: 7. This CDR3 is CASSSARDSSTDTQYF. As DNA, the CDR3 is TGCGCCAGCAGCTCTGCCCGGGACAGTAGCACAGATACGCAGTATTTT.

This clonotype was counted between two and nine times. CDR3 region: CASSRIGSAGNTIYF. For the CDR3, the DNA is TGTGCCAGCAGCCGAATAGGGAGCGCTGGAAACACCATATATTTT. The chain links TRBV14 to TRBJ1-3, with D unresolved. V lost 4 bases and J 2 bases, leaving 12 bases between the germline ends. Germline V gene sequence: CDR1 SGHDN, CDR2 FVKESK. The CDR3 sequence is 15 residues long. Using reference TRBV14 and TRBJ1-3 for the parts outside the CDR3, the full variable domain is EAGVTQFPSHSVIEKGQTVTLRCDPISGHDNLYWYRRVMGKEIKFLLHFVKESKQDESGMPNNRFLAERTGGTYSTLKVQPAELEDSGVYFCASSRIGSAGNTIYFGEGSWLTVV.

This clonotype was counted many times. The genes are TRBV2 and TRBJ1-2; maybe TRBD1 (6 bases). Germline V CDR1 and CDR2: SNHLY, FYNNEI. The CDR3 length is 13 residues. With 6 bases removed from V and 5 bases from J, the gap between germline ends came to 13 bases. The CDR3 loop reads CASSWTEGYGYTF. CDR3 in DNA: TGTGCCAGCAGCTGGACAGAAGGGTATGGCTACACCTTC.